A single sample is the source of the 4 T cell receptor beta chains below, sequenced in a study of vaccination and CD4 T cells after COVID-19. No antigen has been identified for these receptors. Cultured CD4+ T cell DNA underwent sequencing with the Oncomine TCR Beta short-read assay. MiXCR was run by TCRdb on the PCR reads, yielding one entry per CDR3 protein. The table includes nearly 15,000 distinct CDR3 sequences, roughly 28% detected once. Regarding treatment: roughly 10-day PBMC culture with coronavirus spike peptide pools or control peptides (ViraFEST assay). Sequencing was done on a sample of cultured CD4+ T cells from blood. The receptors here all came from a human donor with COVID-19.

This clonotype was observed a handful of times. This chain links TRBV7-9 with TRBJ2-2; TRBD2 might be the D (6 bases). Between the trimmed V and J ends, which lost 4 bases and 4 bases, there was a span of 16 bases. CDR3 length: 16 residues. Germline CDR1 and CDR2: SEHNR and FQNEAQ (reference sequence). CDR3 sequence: CASSYSLPGGTGELFF. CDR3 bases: TGTGCCAGCAGCTATTCATTACCCGGGGGCACCGGGGAGCTGTTTTTT.

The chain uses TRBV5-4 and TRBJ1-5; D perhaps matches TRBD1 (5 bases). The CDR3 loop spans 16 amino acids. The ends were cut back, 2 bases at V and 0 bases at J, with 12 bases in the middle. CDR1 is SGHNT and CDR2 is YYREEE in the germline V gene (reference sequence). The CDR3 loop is CASSFGGWGSNQPQHF. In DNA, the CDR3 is TGTGCCAGCAGCTTCGGGGGGTGGGGTAGCAATCAGCCCCAGCATTTT.

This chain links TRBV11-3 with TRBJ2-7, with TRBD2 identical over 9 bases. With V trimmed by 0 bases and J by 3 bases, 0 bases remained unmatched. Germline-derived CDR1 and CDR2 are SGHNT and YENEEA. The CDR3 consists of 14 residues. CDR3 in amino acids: CASSLERGGYEQYF. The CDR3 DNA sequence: TGTGCCAGCAGCTTAGAGCGGGGGGGCTACGAGCAGTACTTC.

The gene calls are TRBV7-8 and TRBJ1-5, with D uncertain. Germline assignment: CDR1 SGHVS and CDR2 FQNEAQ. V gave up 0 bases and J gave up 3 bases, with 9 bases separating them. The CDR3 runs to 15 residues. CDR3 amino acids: CASSLAGLNNQPQHF. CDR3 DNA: TGTGCCAGCAGCTTAGCGGGGTTGAACAATCAGCCCCAGCATTTT. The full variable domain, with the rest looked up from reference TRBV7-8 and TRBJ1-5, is GAGVSQSPRYKVAKRGQDVALRCDPISGHVSLFWYQQALGQGPEFLTYFQNEAQLDKSGLPSDRFFAERPEGSVSTLKIQRTQQEDSAVYLCASSLAGLNNQPQHFGDGTRLSIL.